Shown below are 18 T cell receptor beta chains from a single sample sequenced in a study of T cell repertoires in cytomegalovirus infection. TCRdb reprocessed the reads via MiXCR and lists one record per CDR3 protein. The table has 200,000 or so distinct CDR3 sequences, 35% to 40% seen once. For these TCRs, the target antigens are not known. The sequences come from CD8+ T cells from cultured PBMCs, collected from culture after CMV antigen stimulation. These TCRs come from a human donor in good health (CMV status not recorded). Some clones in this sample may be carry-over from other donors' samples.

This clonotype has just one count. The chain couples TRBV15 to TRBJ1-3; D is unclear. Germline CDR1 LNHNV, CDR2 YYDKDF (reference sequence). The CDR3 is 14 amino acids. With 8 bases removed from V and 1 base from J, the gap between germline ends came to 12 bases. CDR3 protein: CATRSTESGNTIYF. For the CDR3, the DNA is TGTGCCACCCGTAGTACAGAGTCTGGAAACACCATATATTTT.

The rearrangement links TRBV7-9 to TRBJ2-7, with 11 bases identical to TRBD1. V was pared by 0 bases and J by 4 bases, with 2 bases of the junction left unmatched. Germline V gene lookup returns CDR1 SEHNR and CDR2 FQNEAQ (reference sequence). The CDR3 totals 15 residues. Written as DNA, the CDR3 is TGTGCCAGCAGCTTAGCCCGGGACAGGGGGTACGAGCAGTACTTC. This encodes CASSLARDRGYEQYF.

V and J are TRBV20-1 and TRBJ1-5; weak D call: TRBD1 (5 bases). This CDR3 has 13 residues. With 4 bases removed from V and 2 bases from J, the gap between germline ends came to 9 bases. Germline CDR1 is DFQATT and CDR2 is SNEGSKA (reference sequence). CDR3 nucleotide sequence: TGCAGTGCTAAAAGAGGGGGCAATCAGCCCCAGCATTTT. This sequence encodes CSAKRGGNQPQHF.

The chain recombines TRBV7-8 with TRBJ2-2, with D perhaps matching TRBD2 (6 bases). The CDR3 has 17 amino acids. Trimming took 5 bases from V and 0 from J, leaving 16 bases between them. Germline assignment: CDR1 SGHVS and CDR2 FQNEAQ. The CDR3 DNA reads TGTGCCAGCAGCCCCCTGGTAGCGGAAGCGAACACCGGGGAGCTGTTTTTT. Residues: CASSPLVAEANTGELFF.

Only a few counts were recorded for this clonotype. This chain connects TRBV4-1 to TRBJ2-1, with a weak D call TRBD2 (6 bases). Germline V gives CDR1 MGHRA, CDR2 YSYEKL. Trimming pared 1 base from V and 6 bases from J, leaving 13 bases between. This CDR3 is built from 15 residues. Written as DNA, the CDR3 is TGCGCCAGCAGCCAAGGCCGACTAGATGGCAATGAGCAGTTCTTC. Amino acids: CASSQGRLDGNEQFF.

For the CDR3, the DNA is TGCGCCAGCAGCCGCAGGACAGGAGGGAACTACGAGCAGTACTTC. Translation gives CASSRRTGGNYEQYF. The V and J genes are TRBV4-1 and TRBJ2-7; D may be TRBD1 (7 bases). V dropped 4 bases and J dropped 3 bases, with 16 bases sitting between them. The CDR3 is 15 residues long. The germline V gene has CDR1 MGHRA and CDR2 YSYEKL.

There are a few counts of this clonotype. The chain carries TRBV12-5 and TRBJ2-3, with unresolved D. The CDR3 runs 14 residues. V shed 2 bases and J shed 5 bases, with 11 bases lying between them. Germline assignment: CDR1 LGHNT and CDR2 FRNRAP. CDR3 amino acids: CASGLRGPLDTQYF. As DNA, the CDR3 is TGTGCTAGTGGTTTGAGAGGACCACTAGATACGCAGTATTTT. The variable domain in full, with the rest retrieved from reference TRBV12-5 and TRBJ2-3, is DARVTQTPRHKVTEMGQEVTMRCQPILGHNTVFWYRQTMMQGLELLAYFRNRAPLDDSGMPKDRFSAEMPDATLATLKIQPSEPRDSAVYFCASGLRGPLDTQYFGPGTRLTVL.

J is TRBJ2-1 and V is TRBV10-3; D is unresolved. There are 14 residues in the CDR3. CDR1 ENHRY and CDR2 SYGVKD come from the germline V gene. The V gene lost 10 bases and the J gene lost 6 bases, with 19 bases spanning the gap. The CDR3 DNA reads TGTGCCACCACCATTGGGCAGCGCGGCAATGAGCAGTTCTTC. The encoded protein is CATTIGQRGNEQFF.

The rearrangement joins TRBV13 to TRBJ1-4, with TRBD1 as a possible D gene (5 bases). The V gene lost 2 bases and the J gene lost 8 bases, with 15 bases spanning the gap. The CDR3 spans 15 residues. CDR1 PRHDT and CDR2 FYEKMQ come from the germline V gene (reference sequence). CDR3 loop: CASSLSRAPKEKLFF. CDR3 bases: TGTGCCAGCAGCTTAAGCAGGGCACCCAAAGAAAAACTGTTTTTT.

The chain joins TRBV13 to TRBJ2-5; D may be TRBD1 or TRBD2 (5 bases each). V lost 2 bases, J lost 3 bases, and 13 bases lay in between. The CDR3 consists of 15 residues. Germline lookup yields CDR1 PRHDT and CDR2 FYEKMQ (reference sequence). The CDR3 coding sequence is TGTGCCAGCAGCTTAACCGGGACCATAAAAGAGACCCAGTACTTC. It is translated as CASSLTGTIKETQYF.

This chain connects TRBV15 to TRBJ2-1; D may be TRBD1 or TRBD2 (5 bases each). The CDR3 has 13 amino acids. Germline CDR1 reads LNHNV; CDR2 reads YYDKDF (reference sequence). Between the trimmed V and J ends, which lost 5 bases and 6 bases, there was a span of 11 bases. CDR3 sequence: CATSGGRGNEQFF. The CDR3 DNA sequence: TGTGCCACCAGCGGGGGTCGGGGCAATGAGCAGTTCTTC.

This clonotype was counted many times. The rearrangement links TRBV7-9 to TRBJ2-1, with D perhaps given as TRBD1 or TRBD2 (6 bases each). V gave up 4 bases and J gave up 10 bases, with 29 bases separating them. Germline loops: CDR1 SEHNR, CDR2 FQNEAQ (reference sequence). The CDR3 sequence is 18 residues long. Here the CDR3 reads CASSSSRDIGGLRWEQFF. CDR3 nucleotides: TGTGCCAGCAGCTCGTCCCGGGACATTGGGGGGTTACGATGGGAGCAGTTCTTC.

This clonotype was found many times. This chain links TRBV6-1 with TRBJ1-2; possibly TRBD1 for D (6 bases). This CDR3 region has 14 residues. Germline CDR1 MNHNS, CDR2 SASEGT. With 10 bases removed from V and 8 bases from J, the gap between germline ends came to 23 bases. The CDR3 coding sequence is TGTGCCACCAGATTTACAGTCGGGACATTAGGCTACACCTTC. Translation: CATRFTVGTLGYTF.

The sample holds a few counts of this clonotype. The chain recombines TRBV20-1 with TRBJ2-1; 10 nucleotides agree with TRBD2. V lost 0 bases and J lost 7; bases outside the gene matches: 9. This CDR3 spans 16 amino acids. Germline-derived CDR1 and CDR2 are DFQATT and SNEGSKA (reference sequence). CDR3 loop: CSARESSGSSVNEQFF. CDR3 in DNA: TGCAGTGCTAGAGAATCTAGCGGGAGTTCGGTGAATGAGCAGTTCTTC.

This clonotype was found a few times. The CDR3 DNA follows: TGTGCCAGCAGCCCTAAGCGGGGGTATGTGGCTGAAGCTTTCTTT. Residues: CASSPKRGYVAEAFF. The chain couples TRBV7-3 to TRBJ1-1, with a weak D call TRBD1 (5 bases). V was clipped by 5 bases and J by 6 bases, with 19 bases between them. Germline V CDR1 and CDR2: SGHTA, FQGTGA. The CDR3 is 15 amino acids. The full variable domain, with the rest looked up from reference TRBV7-3 and TRBJ1-1, is GAGVSQTPSNKVTEKGKYVELRCDPISGHTALYWYRQSLGQGPEFLIYFQGTGAADDSGLPNDRFFAVRPEGSVSTLKIQRTERGDSAVYLCASSPKRGYVAEAFFGQGTRLTVV.

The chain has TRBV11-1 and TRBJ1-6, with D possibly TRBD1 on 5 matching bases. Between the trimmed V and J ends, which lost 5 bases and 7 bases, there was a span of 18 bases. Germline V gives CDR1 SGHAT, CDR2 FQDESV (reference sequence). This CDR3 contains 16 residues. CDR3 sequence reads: CASSGDRRRVNSPLHF. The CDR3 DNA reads TGTGCCAGCAGCGGGGACCGGAGAAGAGTGAATTCACCCCTCCACTTT.

For the CDR3, the DNA is TGTGCCAGCAGTGAACGACCGGAGAGCTCCTACAATGAGCAGTTCTTC. It specifies CASSERPESSYNEQFF. The gene calls are TRBV6-1 and TRBJ2-1; no reliable D call. The V gene's germline CDR1 is MNHNS and CDR2 SASEGT. Trimming pared 2 bases from V and 0 bases from J, leaving 11 bases between. The CDR3 consists of 16 residues.

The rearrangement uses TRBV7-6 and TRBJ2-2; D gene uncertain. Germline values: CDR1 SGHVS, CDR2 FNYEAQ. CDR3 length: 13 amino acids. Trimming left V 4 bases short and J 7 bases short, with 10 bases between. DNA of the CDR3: TGTGCCAGCAGCTCTAGACTCTACGGGGAGCTGTTTTTT. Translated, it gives CASSSRLYGELFF.